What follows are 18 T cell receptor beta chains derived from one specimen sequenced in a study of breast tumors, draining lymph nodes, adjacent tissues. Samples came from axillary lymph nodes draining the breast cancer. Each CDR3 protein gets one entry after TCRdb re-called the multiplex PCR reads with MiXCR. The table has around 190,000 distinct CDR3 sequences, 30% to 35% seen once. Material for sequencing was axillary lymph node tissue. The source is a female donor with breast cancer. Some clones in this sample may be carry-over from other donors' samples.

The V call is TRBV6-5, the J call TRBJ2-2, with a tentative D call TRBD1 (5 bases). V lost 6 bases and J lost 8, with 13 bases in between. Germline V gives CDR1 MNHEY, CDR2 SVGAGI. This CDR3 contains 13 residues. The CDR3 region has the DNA TGTGCCAGCAGGCCACAGGCCTTGGGGGAGCTGTTTTTT. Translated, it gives CASRPQALGELFF.

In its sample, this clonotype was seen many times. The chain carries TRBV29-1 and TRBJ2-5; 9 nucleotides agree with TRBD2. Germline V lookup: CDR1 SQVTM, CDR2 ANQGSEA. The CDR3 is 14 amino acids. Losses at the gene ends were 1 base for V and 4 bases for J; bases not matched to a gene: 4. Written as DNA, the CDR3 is TGCAGCGTTGAAGCGGGCGGGGGGGCAGAGACCCAGTACTTC. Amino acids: CSVEAGGGAETQYF. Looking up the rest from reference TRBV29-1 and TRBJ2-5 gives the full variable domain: SAVISQKPSRDICQRGTSLTIQCQVDSQVTMMFWYRQQPGQSLTLIATANQGSEATYESGFVIDKFPISRPNLTFSTLTVSNMSPEDSSIYLCSVEAGGGAETQYFGPGTRLLVL.

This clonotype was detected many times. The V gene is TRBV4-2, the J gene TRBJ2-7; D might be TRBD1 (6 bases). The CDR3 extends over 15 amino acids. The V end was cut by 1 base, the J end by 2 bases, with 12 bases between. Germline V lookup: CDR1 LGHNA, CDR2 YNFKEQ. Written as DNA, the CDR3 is TGTGCCAGCAGCCAAGTCTCAGGGGCGGCCTACGAGCAGTACTTC. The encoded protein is CASSQVSGAAYEQYF.

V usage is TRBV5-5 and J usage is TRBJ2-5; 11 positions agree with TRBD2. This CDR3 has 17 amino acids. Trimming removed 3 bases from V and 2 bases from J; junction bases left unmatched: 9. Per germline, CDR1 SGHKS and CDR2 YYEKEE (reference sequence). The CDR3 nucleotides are TGTGCCAGCAGCTCGGGACTAGCGGCAGGGCGACAAGAGACCCAGTACTTC. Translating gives CASSSGLAAGRQETQYF.

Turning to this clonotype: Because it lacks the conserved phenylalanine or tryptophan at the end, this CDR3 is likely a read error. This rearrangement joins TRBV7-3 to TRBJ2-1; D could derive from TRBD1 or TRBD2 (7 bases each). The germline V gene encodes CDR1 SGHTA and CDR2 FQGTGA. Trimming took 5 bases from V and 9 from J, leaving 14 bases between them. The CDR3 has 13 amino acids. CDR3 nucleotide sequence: TGTGCCAGCAGCCCAGGGAGGGGGCTTGAGCAGTTCTCC. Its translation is CASSPGRGLEQFS.

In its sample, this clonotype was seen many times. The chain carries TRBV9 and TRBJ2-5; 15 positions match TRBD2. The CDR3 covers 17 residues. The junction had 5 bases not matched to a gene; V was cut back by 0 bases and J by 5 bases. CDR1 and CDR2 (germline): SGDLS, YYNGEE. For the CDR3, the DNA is TGTGCCAGCAGCGTAGGGACTAGCGGGAGGGCCGTGGAGACCCAGTACTTC. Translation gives CASSVGTSGRAVETQYF.

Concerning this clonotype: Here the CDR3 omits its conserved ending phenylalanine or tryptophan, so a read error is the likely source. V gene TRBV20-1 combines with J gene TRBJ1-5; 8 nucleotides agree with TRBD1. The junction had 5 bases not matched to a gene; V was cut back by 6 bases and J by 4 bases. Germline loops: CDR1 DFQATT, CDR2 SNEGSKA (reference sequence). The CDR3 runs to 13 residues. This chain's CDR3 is CSAGRDRNQPQHL. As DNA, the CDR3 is TGCAGTGCAGGCCGGGACAGGAATCAGCCCCAGCATCTT.

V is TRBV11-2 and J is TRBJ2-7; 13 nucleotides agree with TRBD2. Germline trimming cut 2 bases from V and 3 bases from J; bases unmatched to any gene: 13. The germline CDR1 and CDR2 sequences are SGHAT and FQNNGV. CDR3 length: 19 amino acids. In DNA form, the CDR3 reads TGTGCCAGCAGCTTACCCAGACTAGCGGGGGGAGTTCGGAACTACGAGCAGTACTTC. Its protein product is CASSLPRLAGGVRNYEQYF.

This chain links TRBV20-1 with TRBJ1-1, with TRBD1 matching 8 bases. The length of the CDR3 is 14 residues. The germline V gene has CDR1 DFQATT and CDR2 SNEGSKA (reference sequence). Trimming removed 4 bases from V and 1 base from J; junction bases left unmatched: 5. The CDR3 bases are TGCAGTGCTACAAGGGACAGGAGGAACACTGAAGCTTTCTTT. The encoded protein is CSATRDRRNTEAFF.

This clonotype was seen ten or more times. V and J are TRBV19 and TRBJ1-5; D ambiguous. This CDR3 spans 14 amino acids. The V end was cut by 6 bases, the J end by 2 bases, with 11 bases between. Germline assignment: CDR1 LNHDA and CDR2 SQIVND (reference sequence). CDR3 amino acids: CASRWAAGNQPQHF. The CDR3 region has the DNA TGTGCCAGTAGGTGGGCAGCTGGCAATCAGCCCCAGCATTTT.

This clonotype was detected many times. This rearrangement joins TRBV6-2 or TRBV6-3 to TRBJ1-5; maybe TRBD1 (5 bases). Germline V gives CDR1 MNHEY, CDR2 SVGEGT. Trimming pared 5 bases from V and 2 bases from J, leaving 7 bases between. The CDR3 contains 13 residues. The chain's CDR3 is CASSGHGNQPQHF. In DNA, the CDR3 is TGTGCCAGCAGTGGACACGGCAATCAGCCCCAGCATTTT.

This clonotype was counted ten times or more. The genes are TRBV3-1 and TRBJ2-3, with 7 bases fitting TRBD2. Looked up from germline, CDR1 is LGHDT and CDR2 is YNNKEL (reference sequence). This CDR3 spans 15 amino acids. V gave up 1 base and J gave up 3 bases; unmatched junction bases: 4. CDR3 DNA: TGTGCCAGCAGCCAAGCGACTAGCAGAACAGATACGCAGTATTTT. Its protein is CASSQATSRTDTQYF.

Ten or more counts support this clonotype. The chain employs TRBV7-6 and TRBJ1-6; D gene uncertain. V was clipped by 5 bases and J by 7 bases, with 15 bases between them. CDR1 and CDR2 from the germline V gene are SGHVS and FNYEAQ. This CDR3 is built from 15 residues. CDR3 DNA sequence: TGTGCCAGCAGCCCGATCGACAAGGCCAATTCACCCCTCCACTTT. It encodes CASSPIDKANSPLHF.

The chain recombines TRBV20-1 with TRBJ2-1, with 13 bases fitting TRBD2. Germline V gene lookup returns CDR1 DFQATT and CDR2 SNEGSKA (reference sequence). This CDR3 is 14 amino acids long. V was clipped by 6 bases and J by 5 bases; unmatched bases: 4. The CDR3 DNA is TGCAGTGCAATACTAGCGGGAGGGGACAATGAGCAGTTCTTC. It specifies CSAILAGGDNEQFF.

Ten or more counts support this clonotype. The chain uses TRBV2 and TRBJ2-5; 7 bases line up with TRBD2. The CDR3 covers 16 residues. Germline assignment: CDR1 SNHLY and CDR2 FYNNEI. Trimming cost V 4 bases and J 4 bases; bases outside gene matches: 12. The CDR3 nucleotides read TGTGCCAGCAGTGCCCCACTCGTTGCGGGGGTAGAGACCCAGTACTTC. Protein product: CASSAPLVAGVETQYF.

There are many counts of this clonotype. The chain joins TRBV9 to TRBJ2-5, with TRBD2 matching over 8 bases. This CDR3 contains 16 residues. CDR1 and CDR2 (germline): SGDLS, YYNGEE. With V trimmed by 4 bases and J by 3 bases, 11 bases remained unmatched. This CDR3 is CASSIISGGPEETQYF. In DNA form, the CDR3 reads TGTGCCAGCAGCATTATTTCGGGGGGGCCAGAAGAGACCCAGTACTTC.

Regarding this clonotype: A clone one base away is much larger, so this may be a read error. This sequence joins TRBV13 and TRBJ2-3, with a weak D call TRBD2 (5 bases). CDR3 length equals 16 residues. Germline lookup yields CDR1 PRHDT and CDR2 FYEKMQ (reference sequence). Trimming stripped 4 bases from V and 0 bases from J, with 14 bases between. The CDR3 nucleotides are TGTGCCAGCAGCTACCAGACTGGCGGGAGCACAGATACGCAGTATTTT. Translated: CASSYQTGGSTDTQYF.

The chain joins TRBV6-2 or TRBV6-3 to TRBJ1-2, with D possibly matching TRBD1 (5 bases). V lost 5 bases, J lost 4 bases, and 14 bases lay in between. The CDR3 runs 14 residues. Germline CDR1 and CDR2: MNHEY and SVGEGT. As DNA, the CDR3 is TGTGCCAGCAGTCCTCAGGCAGGGACCTATGGCTACACCTTC. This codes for CASSPQAGTYGYTF.